This T cell receptor beta chain was captured in a study of early T cells in non-severe SARS-CoV-2 infection. Overall study context: Whole-blood bulk RNA, unsorted, was sequenced, and chains were unpaired.

Germline V gives CDR1 KGHSH, CDR2 LQKENI. Trimming shortened V by 1 base and J by 6 bases, and 12 bases separated the two germline ends. This CDR3 is built from 14 residues. Unique molecular identifiers were attached to individual cDNA molecules. In TCRdb, the 5' RACE reads were re-called with MiXCR into one record per CDR3 protein. The table shows about 68,000 distinct CDR3 sequences, with 12% occurring only once. Study observations and caveats: VDJdb matching favored anti-spike CD8 responses, missing private and CD4 specificities.

This clonotype has ten or more counts. Its target is unknown. The sample comprised whole blood. This clonotype was obtained from an adult who was a healthcare worker with PCR-confirmed SARS-CoV-2 infection or an uninfected control (not recorded which). The J gene is TRBJ1-2, the V gene TRBV18, with a weak D call TRBD1 (5 bases). CDR3 residues: CASSPLTGPDGYTF. For the CDR3, the DNA is TGTGCCAGCTCACCACTCACAGGTCCGGATGGCTACACCTTC.